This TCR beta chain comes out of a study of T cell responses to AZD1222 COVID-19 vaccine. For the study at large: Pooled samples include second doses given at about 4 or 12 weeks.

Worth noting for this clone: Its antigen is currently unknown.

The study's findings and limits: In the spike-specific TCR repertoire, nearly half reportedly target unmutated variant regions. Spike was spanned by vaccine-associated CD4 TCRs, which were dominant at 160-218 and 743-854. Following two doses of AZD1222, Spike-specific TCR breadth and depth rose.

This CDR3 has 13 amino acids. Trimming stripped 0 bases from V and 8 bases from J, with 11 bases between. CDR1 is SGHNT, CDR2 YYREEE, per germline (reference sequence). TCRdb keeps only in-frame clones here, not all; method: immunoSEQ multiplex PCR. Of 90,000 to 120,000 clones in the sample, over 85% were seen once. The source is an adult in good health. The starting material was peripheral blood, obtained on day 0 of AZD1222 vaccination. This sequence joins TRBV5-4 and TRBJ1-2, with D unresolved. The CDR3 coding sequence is TGTGCCAGCAGCTTGGTCTCAAATCGGGGCTACACCTTC. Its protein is CASSLVSNRGYTF.